The clone carrying this T cell receptor (beta chain) was counted a few times. The record originates from a study of T-cell reconstitution after alpha-beta-depleted transplantation in children. Molecular barcoding with unique molecular identifiers was used for the TCRbeta library. TCRdb reprocessed the PCR reads with MiXCR, giving one entry per CDR3 protein. Here the sample spans some 590,000 distinct CDR3 sequences, more than 9% being singletons. The germline gives CDR1 MNHEY, CDR2 SVGAGI. Trimming stripped 2 bases from V and 0 bases from J, with 5 bases between. The CDR3 is made up of 15 amino acids.

The V call is TRBV6-5, the J call TRBJ1-6, with D unresolved. This specimen consisted of PBMCs from the stem cell graft donor, obtained from the stem cell graft. The sequence came from a human donor who donated a stem cell graft to a child with acute myeloid leukemia. Here the CDR3 reads CASSYESSYNSPLHF. Written as DNA, the CDR3 is TGTGCCAGCAGTTACGAGAGCTCCTATAATTCACCCCTCCACTTT.